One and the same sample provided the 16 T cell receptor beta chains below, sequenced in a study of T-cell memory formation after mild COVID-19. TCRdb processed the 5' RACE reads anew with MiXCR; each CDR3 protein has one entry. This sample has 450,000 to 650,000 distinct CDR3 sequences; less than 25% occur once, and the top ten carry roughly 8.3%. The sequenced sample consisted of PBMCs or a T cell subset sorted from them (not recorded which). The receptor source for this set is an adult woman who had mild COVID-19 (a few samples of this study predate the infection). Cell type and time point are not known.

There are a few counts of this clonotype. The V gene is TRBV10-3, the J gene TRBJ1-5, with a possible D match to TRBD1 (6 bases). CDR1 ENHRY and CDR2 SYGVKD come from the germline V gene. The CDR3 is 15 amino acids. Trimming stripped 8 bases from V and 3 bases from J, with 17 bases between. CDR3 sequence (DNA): TGTGCCATCTGGCAAGGGGGTGGGGACAATCAGCCCCAGCATTTT. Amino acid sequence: CAIWQGGGDNQPQHF.

CDR3 amino acids: CASSVDSGNQPQHF. The DNA of the CDR3 is TGTGCCAGCAGCGTGGACAGTGGCAATCAGCCCCAGCATTTT. V is TRBV9 and J is TRBJ1-5, with D tentatively TRBD1 (6 bases). The CDR3 is made up of 14 amino acids. Germline V gene sequence: CDR1 SGDLS, CDR2 YYNGEE. The germline V and J ends were trimmed by 2 bases and 2 bases, with 8 bases remaining between them.

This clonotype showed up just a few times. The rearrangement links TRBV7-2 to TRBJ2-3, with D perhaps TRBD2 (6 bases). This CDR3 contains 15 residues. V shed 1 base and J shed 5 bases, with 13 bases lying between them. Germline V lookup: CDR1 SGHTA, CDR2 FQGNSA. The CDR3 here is CASSLGSGAGDTQYF. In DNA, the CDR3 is TGTGCCAGCAGCTTAGGCTCGGGAGCCGGAGATACGCAGTATTTT.

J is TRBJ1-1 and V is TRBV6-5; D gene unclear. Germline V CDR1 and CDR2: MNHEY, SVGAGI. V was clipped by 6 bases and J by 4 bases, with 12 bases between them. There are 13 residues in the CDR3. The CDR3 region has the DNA TGTGCCAGCAGGATAAAGGTGGGCACTGAAGCTTTCTTT. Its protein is CASRIKVGTEAFF.

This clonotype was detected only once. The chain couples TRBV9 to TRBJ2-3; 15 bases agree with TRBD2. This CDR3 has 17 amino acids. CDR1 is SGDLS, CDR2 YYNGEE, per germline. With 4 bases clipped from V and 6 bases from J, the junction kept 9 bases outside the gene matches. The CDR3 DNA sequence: TGTGCCAGCAGCCATGGAGGGACTAGCGGGGGGACGGATACGCAGTATTTT. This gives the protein CASSHGGTSGGTDTQYF.

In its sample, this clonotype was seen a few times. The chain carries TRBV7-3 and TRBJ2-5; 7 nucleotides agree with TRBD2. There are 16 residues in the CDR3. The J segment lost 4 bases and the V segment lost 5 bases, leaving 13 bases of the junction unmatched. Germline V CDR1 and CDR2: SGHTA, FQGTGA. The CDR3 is CASSPNGEGISETQYF. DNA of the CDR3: TGTGCCAGCAGCCCCAACGGGGAGGGCATCTCAGAGACCCAGTACTTC.

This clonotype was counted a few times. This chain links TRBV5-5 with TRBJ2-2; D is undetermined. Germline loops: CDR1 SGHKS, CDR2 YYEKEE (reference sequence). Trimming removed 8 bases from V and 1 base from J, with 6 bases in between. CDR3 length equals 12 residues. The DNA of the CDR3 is TGTGCCAGTGGGTGGAACACCGGGGAGCTGTTTTTT. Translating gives CASGWNTGELFF.

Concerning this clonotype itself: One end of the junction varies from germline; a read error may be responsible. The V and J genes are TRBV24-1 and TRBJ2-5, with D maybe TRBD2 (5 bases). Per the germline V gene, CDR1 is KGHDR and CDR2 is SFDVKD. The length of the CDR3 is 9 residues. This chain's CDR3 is CATSGNRDF. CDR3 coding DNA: TGTGCCACCAGCGGGAATAGGGACTTC.

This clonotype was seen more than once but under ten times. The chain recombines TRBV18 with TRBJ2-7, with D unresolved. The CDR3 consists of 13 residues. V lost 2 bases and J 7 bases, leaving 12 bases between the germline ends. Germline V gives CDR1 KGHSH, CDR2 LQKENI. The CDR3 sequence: CASSPVRAAEQYF. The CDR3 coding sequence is TGTGCCAGCTCACCAGTGCGCGCGGCAGAGCAGTACTTC.

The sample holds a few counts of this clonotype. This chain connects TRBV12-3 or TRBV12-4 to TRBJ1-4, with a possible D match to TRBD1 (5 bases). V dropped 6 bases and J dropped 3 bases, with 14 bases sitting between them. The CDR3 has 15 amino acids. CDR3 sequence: CASRPGGVANEKLFF. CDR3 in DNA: TGTGCCAGCAGACCCGGGGGGGTGGCTAATGAAAAACTGTTTTTT.

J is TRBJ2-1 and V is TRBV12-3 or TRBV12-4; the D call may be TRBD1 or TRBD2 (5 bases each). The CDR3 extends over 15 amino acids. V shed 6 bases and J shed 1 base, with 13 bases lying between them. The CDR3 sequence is CASRPGPKSYNEQFF. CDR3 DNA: TGTGCCAGCAGACCGGGACCAAAATCCTACAATGAGCAGTTCTTC.

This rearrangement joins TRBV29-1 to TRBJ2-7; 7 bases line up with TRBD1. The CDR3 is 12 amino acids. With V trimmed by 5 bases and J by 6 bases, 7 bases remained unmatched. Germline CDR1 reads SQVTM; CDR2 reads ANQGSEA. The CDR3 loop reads CSVRQGPREQYF. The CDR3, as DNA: TGCAGCGTTCGACAGGGTCCCCGCGAGCAGTACTTC.

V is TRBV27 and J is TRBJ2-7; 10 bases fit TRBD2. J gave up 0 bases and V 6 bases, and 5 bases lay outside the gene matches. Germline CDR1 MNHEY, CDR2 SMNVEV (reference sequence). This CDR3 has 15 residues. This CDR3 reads CASRRTSGYSYEQYF. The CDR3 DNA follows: TGTGCCAGCAGACGGACTAGCGGATACTCCTACGAGCAGTACTTC.

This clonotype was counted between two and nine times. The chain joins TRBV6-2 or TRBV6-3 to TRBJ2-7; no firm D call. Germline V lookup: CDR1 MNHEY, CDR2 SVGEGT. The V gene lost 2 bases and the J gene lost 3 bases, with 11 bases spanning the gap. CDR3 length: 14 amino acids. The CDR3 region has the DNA TGTGCCAGCAGTTACCCCAGTTCCAACTACGAGCAGTACTTC. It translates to CASSYPSSNYEQYF.

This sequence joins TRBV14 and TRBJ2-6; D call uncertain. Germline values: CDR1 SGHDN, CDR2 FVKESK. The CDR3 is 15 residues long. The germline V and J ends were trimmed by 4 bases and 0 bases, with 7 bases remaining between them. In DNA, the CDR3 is TGTGCCAGCAGCCGTCGAGACTCTGGGGCCAACGTCCTGACTTTC. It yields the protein CASSRRDSGANVLTF.

This CDR3 is CASSIDRGQGYGYTF. CDR3 coding DNA: TGTGCCAGTAGTATAGATCGCGGGCAGGGCTATGGCTACACCTTC. The rearrangement uses TRBV19 and TRBJ1-2; weak D call: TRBD1 (5 bases). The germline V and J ends were trimmed by 0 bases and 4 bases, with 12 bases remaining between them. This CDR3 has 15 amino acids. The germline gives CDR1 LNHDA, CDR2 SQIVND (reference sequence).